This TCR beta chain was retrieved from a study of blood T cells in healthy people across ages. Study-wide results and limits: Greater diversity and more naive CD4+ cells were seen in long-lived donors than in aged donors.

V was clipped by 5 bases and J by 5 bases; unmatched bases: 12. Germline assignment: CDR1 MNHEY and CDR2 SVGEGT. The CDR3 spans 15 residues. Notes on this clonotype: Its antigen is not known.

A sample-barcoded 5' primer and a J-beta primer mix were used in a second PCR of about 6 to 11 cycles. At least 3 million CDR3-containing paired-end reads were obtained per sample. TCRdb ran MiXCR on the 5' RACE reads and lists one entry per CDR3 protein. The sample carries about 1.5 million distinct CDR3 sequences, 35% to 45% recorded once. Sequencing used blood. This clonotype was obtained from a woman aged 18-30 years in good health. J is TRBJ2-7 and V is TRBV6-2 or TRBV6-3, with 7 bases that match TRBD1. CDR3 in amino acids: CASSRYRGDTNEQYF. DNA of the CDR3: TGTGCCAGCAGTCGCTACAGGGGCGACACTAACGAGCAGTACTTC.